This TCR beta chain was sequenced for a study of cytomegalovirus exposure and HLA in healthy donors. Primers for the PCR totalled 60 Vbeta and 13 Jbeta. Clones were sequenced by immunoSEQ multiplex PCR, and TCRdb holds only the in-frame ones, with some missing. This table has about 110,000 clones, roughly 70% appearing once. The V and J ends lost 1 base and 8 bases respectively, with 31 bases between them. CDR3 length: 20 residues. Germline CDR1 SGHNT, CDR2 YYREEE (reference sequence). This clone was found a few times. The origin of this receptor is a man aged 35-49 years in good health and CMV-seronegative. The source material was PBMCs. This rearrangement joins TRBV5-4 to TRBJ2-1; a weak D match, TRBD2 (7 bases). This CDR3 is CASSLFGAQWTRGGWDEQFF. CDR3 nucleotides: TGTGCCAGCAGCTTGTTTGGGGCCCAATGGACTAGGGGGGGTTGGGATGAGCAGTTCTTC.